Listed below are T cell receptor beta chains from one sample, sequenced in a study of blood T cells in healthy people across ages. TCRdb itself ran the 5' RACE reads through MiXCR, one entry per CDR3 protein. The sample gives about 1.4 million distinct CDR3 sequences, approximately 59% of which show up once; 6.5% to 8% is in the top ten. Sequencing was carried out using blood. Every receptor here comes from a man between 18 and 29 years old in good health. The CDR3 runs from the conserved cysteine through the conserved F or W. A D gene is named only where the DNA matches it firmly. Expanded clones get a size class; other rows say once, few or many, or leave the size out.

TGTGCCAGCAGCACAGGGTACAATCAGCCCCAGCATTTT CASSTGYNQPQHF TRBJ1-5 NA NA TRBV7-9
TGTGCCAGCAGTCCAGAGGCACTTTCGTGCAATGAGCAGTTCTTC CASSPEALSCNEQFF TRBJ2-1 NA NA TRBV12-3/TRBV12-4
TGCGCCAGCAGCCCGGGGACAGGGATAGCAGTCAATGAGCAGTTCTTC CASSPGTGIAVNEQFF TRBJ2-1 TRBD1 NA TRBV5-1
TGTGCCATCAGTGAGGGCTACGAGCAGTACTTC CAISEGYEQYF TRBJ2-7 NA many TRBV10-3
TGTGCCAGCAGCCCCTGGGTGGACTCCGGGGGCCACGAGCAGTACTTC CASSPWVDSGGHEQYF TRBJ2-7 NA few TRBV7-2
TGCGCCAGCAGTCACCGACAGGGGGTCGCAGATACGCAGTATTTT CASSHRQGVADTQYF TRBJ2-3 TRBD1 NA TRBV5-1
TGTGCCAGCAGCTTGGCCCTGCGGGCCCAGTACTTC CASSLALRAQYF TRBJ2-5 NA many TRBV7-2
TGTGCCAGCAGCTTACAAAGGACAGCGATAGAAGCTTTCTTT CASSLQRTAIEAFF TRBJ1-1 NA NA TRBV11-2
TGCGCCAGCAGCCACCGGGACGCCCGGACTAATGAAAAACTGTTTTTT CASSHRDARTNEKLFF TRBJ1-4 NA NA TRBV4-1
TGCAGTGCTAGTGATATGCGGGGGGGCTTTTTGGGTAACATTCAGTACTTC CSASDMRGGFLGNIQYF TRBJ2-4 TRBD2 once TRBV20-1
TGCGCCAGCAGCCAAAGGATTGGCTTAACAGATACGCAGTATTTT CASSQRIGLTDTQYF TRBJ2-3 NA many TRBV4-1
TGCAGTGCTAGAACTCCTGCTACAGATACGCAGTATTTT CSARTPATDTQYF TRBJ2-3 NA NA TRBV20-1
TGTGCCACCTCACCCTTAGGCACCTACGAGCAGTACTTC CATSPLGTYEQYF TRBJ2-7 NA NA TRBV27
TGTGCCAGCAGCCAATCGACTAGCGGTACCGTTGGTGAGCAGTACTTC CASSQSTSGTVGEQYF TRBJ2-5 TRBD2 NA TRBV4-2
TGTGCCAGCAGCCAAGCCCCCACAGGGGGCATTAACTATGGCTACACCTTC CASSQAPTGGINYGYTF TRBJ1-2 TRBD1 NA TRBV3-1
TGTGCCAGCAGCCCACAGGTGGACACCGGGGAGCTGTTTTTT CASSPQVDTGELFF TRBJ2-2 NA NA TRBV7-9
TGTGCCAGCAGTTACCAAAATGATAATTCACCCCTCCACTTT CASSYQNDNSPLHF TRBJ1-6 NA NA TRBV6-5
TGTGCCAGCAGCCACCAGCGGGAGTATGCCTACGAGCAGTACTTC CASSHQREYAYEQYF TRBJ2-7 TRBD2 NA TRBV4-2
TGCAGTGCTAGAGTAACTACCCTAAATGAGCAGTTCTTC CSARVTTLNEQFF TRBJ2-1 NA NA TRBV20-1
TGTGCCAGCAGCCAAGTCGTCGGGGTCCCAAACACCCAGGGCAATCAGCCCCAGCATTTT CASSQVVGVPNTQGNQPQHF TRBJ1-5 NA NA TRBV4-2
TGCAGTGCTAGAGACCCGGACAGGGCTGAGACCCAGTACTTC CSARDPDRAETQYF TRBJ2-5 TRBD1 NA TRBV20-1
TGCGCCCGCAGCCCTTTGGGACAGGGATCGTACGAGCAGTACTTC CARSPLGQGSYEQYF TRBJ2-7 TRBD1 NA TRBV4-3
TGCGCCAGCAGCTCACACGGGACACCGCCCTACAATGAGCAGTACTTC CASSSHGTPPYNEQYF TRBJ2-7 NA NA TRBV4-3
TGTGCCATCAGTGAAGGTGGTGCAGAGACCCAGTACTTC CAISEGGAETQYF TRBJ2-5 NA few TRBV10-3
TGCAGCGTTGTTGTAGCGGGAGCTAAAGAGACCCAGTACTTC CSVVVAGAKETQYF TRBJ2-5 TRBD2 few TRBV29-1
TGCGCCAGCAGCTTACATGGCCAGGGATTAACCGGGGAGCTGTTTTTT CASSLHGQGLTGELFF TRBJ2-2 NA NA TRBV5-1